This T cell receptor (beta chain) was sequenced in a study of cytomegalovirus exposure and HLA in healthy donors. Study at large: The Caucasian-associated ancestry cluster contained about 80% of the approximately 390 genotyped donors. Study-wide points: In an earlier analysis, productive rearrangement rates for most beta V segments clustered near 87% or 30%. Some V segments (TRBV6-2 and TRBV6-3 among them) were excluded as indistinguishable.

This clone was recorded a few times. Its antigen is undetermined. There are 11 residues in the CDR3. Germline-derived CDR1 and CDR2 are LNHDA and SQIVND (reference sequence). Primers for the PCR totalled 60 Vbeta and 13 Jbeta. The data were produced by immunoSEQ multiplex PCR, yet TCRdb's version contains in-frame clones alone and is incomplete. The data hold 80,000 or so clones, with 75% to 85% observed a single time. Source material: PBMCs. The source is a man aged 40-49 years in good health and CMV-seronegative. The rearrangement uses TRBV19 and TRBJ1-1; tentative D call: TRBD1 (5 bases). The CDR3 protein is CVVRENTEAFF. CDR3 DNA sequence: TGTGTAGTCAGGGAGAACACTGAAGCTTTCTTT.